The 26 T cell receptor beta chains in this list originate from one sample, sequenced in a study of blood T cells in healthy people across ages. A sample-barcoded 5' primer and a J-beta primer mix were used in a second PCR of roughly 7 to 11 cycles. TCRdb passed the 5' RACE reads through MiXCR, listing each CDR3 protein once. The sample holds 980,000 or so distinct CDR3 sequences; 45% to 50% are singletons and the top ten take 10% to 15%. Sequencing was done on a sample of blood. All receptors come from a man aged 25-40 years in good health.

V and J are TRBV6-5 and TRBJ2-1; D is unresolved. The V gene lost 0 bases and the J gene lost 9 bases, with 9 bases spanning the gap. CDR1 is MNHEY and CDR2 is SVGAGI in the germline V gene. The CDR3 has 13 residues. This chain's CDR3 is CASSYSQLAEQFF. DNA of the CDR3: TGTGCCAGCAGTTACTCCCAGCTGGCTGAGCAGTTCTTC.

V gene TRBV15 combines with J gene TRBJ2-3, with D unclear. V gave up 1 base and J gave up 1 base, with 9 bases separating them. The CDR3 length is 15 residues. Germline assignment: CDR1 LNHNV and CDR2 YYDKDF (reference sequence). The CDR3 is CATSRVVTGTDTQYF. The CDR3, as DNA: TGTGCCACCAGCAGAGTAGTTACCGGCACAGATACGCAGTATTTT.

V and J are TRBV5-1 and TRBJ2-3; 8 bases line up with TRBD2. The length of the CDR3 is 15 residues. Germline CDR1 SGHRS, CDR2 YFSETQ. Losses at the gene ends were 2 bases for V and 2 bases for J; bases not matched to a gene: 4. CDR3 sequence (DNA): TGCGCCAGCAGCTTACTTAGCGGGGCCACAGATACGCAGTATTTT. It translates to CASSLLSGATDTQYF.

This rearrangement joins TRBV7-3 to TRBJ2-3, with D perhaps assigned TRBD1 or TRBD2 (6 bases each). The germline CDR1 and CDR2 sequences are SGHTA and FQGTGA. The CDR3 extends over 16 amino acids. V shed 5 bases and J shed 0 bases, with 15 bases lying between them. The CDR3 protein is CASSTGWGTSTDTQYF. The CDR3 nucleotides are TGTGCCAGCAGCACAGGGTGGGGGACTAGCACAGATACGCAGTATTTT.

This chain's CDR3 is CASSLTVAGGDGYTF. CDR3 coding DNA: TGTGCCAGCAGCTTAACGGTGGCTGGGGGTGATGGCTACACCTTC. The chain uses TRBV7-2 and TRBJ1-2; maybe TRBD1 (5 bases). Germline values: CDR1 SGHTA, CDR2 FQGNSA. The CDR3 totals 15 residues. Between the trimmed V and J ends, which lost 2 bases and 6 bases, there was a span of 16 bases.

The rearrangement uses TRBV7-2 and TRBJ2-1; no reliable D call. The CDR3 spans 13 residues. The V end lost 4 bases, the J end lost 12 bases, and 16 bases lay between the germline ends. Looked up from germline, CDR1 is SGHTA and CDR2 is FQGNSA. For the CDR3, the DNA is TGTGCCAGCAGCTCCGAAGCCGGGCCTGGGCAGTTCTTC. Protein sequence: CASSSEAGPGQFF.

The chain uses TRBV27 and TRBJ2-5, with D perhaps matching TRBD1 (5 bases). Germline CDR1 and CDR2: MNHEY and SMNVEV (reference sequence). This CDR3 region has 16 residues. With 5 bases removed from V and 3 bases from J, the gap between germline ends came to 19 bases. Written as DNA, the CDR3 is TGTGCCAGCAGTGAACTACCAGGGCGTAGAGAAGAGACCCAGTACTTC. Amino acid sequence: CASSELPGRREETQYF.

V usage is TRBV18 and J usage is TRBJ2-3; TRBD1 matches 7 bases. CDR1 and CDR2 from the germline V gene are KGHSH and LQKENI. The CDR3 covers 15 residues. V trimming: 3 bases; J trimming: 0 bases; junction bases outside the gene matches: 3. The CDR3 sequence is CASSPDRISTDTQYF. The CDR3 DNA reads TGTGCCAGCTCACCGGACAGGATAAGCACAGATACGCAGTATTTT.

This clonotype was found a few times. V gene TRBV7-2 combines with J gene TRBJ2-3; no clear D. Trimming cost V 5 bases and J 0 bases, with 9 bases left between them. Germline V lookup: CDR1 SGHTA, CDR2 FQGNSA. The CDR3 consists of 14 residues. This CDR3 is CASSETLSTDTQYF. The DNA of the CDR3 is TGTGCCAGCAGCGAGACCCTGAGCACAGATACGCAGTATTTT.

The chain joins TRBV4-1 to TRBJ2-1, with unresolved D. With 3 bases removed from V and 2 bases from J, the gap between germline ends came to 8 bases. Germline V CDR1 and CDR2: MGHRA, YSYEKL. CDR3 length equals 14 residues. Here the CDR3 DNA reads TGCGCCAGCAGCCACGGACGGGCCTACAATGAGCAGTTCTTC. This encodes CASSHGRAYNEQFF.

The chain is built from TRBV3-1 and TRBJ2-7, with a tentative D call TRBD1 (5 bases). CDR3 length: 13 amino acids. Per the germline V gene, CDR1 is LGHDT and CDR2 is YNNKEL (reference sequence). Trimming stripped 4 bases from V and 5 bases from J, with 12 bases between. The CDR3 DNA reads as TGTGCCAGCAGCCTCTCAGGGATCGACGAGCAGTACTTC. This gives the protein CASSLSGIDEQYF.

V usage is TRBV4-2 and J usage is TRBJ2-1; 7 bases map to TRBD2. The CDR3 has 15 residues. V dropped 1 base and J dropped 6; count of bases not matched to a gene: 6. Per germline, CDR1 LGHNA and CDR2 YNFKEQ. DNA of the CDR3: TGTGCCAGCAGCCAAGCCGGGGGGAAGGGCAATGAGCAGTTCTTC. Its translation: CASSQAGGKGNEQFF.

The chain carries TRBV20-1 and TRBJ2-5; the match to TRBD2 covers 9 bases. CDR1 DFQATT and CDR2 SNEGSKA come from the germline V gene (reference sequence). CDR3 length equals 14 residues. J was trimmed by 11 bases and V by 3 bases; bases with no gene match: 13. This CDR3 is CSASESGGFYQQYF. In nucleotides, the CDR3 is TGCAGTGCTAGTGAGAGCGGGGGGTTCTACCAGCAGTACTTC.

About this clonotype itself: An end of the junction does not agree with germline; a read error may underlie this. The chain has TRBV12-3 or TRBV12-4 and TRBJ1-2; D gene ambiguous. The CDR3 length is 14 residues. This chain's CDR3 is CAGSTEQLAYGYTF. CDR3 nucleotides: TGTGCCGGCAGCACAGAACAATTGGCCTATGGCTACACCTTC.

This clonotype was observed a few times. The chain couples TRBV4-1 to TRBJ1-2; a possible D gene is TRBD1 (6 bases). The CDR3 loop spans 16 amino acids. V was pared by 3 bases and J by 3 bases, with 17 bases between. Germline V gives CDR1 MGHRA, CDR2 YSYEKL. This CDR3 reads CASSQGPAGTHYGYTF. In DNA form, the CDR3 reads TGCGCCAGCAGCCAGGGCCCGGCAGGGACACACTATGGCTACACCTTC.

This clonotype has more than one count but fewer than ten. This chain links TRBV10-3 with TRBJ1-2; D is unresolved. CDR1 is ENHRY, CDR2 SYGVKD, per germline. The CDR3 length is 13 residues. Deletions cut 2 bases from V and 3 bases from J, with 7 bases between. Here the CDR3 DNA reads TGTGCCATCAGTGAGGCAGGTGACTATGGCTACACCTTC. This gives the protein CAISEAGDYGYTF.

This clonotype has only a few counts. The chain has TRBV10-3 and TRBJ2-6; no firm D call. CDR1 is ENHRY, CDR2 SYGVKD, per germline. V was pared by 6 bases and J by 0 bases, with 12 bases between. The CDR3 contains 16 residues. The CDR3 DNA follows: TGTGCCATCAGCGGCTCGGACGTCTCTGGGGCCAACGTCCTGACTTTC. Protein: CAISGSDVSGANVLTF.

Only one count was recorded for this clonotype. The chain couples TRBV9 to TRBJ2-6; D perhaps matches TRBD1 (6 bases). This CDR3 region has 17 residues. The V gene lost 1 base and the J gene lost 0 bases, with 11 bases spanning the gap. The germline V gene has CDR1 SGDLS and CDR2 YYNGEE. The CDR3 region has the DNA TGTGCCAGCAGCGTACGAGGACAGAACTCTGGGGCCAACGTCCTGACTTTC. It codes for CASSVRGQNSGANVLTF.

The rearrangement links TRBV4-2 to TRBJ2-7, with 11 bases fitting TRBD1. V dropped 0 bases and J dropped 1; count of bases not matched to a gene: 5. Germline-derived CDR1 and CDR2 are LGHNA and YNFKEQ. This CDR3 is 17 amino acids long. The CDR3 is CASSQEGQGALSYEQYF. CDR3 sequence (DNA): TGTGCCAGCAGCCAAGAAGGACAGGGGGCGCTTTCCTACGAGCAGTACTTC.

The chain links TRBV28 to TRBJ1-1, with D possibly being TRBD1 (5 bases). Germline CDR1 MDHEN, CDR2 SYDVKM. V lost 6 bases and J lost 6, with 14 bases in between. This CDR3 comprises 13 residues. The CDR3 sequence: CASSSRGQSEAFF. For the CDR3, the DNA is TGTGCCAGCAGCTCCCGGGGCCAGTCTGAAGCTTTCTTT.

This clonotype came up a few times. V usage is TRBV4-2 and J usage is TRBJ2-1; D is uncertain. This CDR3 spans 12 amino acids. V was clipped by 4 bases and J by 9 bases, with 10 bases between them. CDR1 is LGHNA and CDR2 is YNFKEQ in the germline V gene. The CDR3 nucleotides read TGTGCCAGCAGCCCCTACTCAGGTGAGCAGTTCTTC. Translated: CASSPYSGEQFF.

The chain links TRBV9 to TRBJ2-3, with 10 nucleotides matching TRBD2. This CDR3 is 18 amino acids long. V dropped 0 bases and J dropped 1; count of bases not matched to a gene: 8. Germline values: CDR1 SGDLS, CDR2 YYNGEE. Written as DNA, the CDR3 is TGTGCCAGCAGCGTAGGAGTTAGCGGGGGGTTTGGCACAGATACGCAGTATTTT. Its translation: CASSVGVSGGFGTDTQYF.

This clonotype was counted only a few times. This chain's CDR3 is CSAPPGGGIGNEQFF. Written as DNA, the CDR3 is TGCAGTGCCCCACCCGGGGGGGGCATTGGGAATGAGCAGTTCTTC. The chain uses TRBV20-1 and TRBJ2-1, with TRBD2 matching over 8 bases. The CDR3 length is 15 residues. Unmatched junction bases numbered 14, after V lost 6 bases and J lost 7 bases. Germline CDR1 reads DFQATT; CDR2 reads SNEGSKA (reference sequence).

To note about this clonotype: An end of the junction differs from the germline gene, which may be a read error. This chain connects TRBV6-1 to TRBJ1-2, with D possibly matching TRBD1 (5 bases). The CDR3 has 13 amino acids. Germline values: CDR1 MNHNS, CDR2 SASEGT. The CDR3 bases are TGTGCCAGCAGTGCAACGACAGTCTATGACTACACCTTC. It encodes CASSATTVYDYTF.

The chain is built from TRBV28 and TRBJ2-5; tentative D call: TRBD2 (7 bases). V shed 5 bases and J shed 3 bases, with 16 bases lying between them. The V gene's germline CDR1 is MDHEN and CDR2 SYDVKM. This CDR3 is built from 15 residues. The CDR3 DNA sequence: TGTGCCAGCAGTCCTCGGGGGGCAGGGAAAGAGACCCAGTACTTC. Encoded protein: CASSPRGAGKETQYF. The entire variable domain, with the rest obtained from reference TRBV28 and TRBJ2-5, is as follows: DVKVTQSSRYLVKRTGEKVFLECVQDMDHENMFWYRQDPGLGLRLIYFSYDVKMKEKGDIPEGYSVSREKKERFSLILESASTNQTSMYLCASSPRGAGKETQYFGPGTRLLVL.

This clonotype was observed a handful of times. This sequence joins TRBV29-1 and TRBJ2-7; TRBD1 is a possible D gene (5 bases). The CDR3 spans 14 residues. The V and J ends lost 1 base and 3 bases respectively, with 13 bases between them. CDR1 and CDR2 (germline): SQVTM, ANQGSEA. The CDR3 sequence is CSVEGVGHNYEQYF. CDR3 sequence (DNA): TGCAGCGTTGAAGGTGTCGGACACAACTACGAGCAGTACTTC.